What follows describes a single TCR beta chain. The antigen is undetermined. This record comes from a study of CD8+CD57+ T cells in acquired aplastic anemia. It was genomic DNA that served as the template for profiling TCR beta VDJ and CDR3. TCRdb processed the reads anew with MiXCR; each CDR3 protein has one entry. The sample has 100,000 to 150,000 distinct CDR3 sequences; about half are singletons. Unmatched junction bases numbered 17, after V lost 0 bases and J lost 4 bases. CDR3 length: 19 residues. Germline lookup yields CDR1 DFQATT and CDR2 SNEGSKA (reference sequence). Points from the study as a whole: Patients shared 25 to 30 CD8+ CDR3 sequences with controls.

This clonotype was sampled from a human donor in good health, serving as a control. This chain links TRBV20-1 with TRBJ2-3; 9 bases fit TRBD1. Sequenced sample: sorted CD4+, CD8+, or CD8+CD57+ T cells (not recorded which) from PBMCs. CDR3 in amino acids: CSARDPSLSTGTGPDTQYF. DNA for the CDR3: TGCAGTGCTAGAGATCCTTCTCTTTCTACCGGGACAGGGCCAGATACGCAGTATTTT.